The clone carrying this T cell receptor beta chain was seen only a few times. Its antigen is currently unknown. Via MiXCR, TCRdb re-called the 5' RACE reads, giving one row per CDR3 protein. The sample yields 250,000 to 300,000 distinct CDR3 sequences, 20% seen once. V was clipped by 3 bases and J by 2 bases, with 9 bases between them. The germline gives CDR1 LGHDT, CDR2 YNNKEL (reference sequence). The CDR3 runs 14 residues. This sample was included in a study of CD8 T cells in ankylosing spondylitis. Findings and limits, study-wide: Clones linked with disease were CD8+ and fairly uncommon in the peripheral blood. Some motif variants were previously reported in reactive arthritis synovial fluid and blood.

The rearrangement uses TRBV3-1 and TRBJ2-3, with D hard to call. Sequencing was performed on blood, either unsorted or a sorted T cell fraction (not recorded which). The source of this sequence is a male donor with ankylosing spondylitis or in good health (not recorded which). The CDR3 reads CASSQGLVTDTQYF. CDR3 coding DNA: TGTGCCAGCAGCCAGGGTCTGGTCACAGATACGCAGTATTTT.